Sequencing of this T cell receptor beta chain was carried out in a study of tumor-infiltrating lymphocytes in primary liver carcinoma. Notes on this clonotype: Its antigen remains unidentified. A junction boundary mismatches the germline segment, possibly from a read error.

The source material, 20-30 mg of unsorted bulk tissue, was used to co-extract RNA and DNA. Surgeons resected the patients' primary liver carcinomas. Study results and caveats: Reduced overlap was seen in tumor-adjacent and tumor-blood pairs versus tumor region pairs. Tumors had a significantly higher top-250-clone fraction than blood (p = 0.039).

Constant-region priming of around 500 ng total RNA yielded TCR beta cDNA. Generation of the TCR beta libraries relied on three nested multiplex PCR rounds using slightly modified ARM-PCR. With TRBV1-TRBV30 forward primers and a C-beta reverse primer, the first two PCR rounds were run for about 10 cycles each. TCRdb itself ran the multiplex PCR reads through MiXCR, one entry per CDR3 protein. The table has tens of thousands of distinct CDR3 sequences, over 65% seen once; the top ten hold about 56%. CDR3 length: 13 amino acids. CDR1 is SQVTM and CDR2 is ANQGSEA in the germline V gene. This TCR was recovered from a man between 40 and 49 years old with primary liver carcinoma and hepatitis B virus infection. V gene TRBV29-1 combines with J gene TRBJ2-7; D ambiguous. Material: liver tumor tissue from sampling region 2. The subset was: tumor region T2, inferior pole. This CDR3 reads CSVFDLRSYEQYF. The CDR3, as DNA: TGCAGCGTTTTCGACCTACGCTCCTACGAGCAATACTTC.